The sequence of this T cell receptor (beta chain) was determined in a study of cytomegalovirus exposure and HLA in healthy donors. Findings and limits, study-wide: As a later analysis revealed, most CMV-associated TCR beta chains appeared HLA-restricted. Across donors, sequencing depth was assumed by presence/absence analyses to be roughly uniform.

The germline V and J ends were trimmed by 6 bases and 4 bases, with 9 bases remaining between them. This CDR3 is built from 12 residues. Germline CDR1 is LNHDA and CDR2 is SQIVND (reference sequence). Amplification used 60 Vbeta primers and 13 Jbeta primers. The repertoire was sequenced with immunoSEQ multiplex PCR; TCRdb's copy has only in-frame clones and lacks some. The sample has 200,000 to 250,000 clones, around 80% seen once. Comment on this clone: Its antigen remains unidentified.

The source is a woman in her thirties or forties in good health and CMV-seronegative. The chain links TRBV19 to TRBJ1-1, with a tentative D call TRBD1 (5 bases). Sequencing was done on a sample of PBMCs. Written as DNA, the CDR3 is TGTGCCAGTAGGCCGGGGGGCACTGAAGCTTTCTTT. Protein sequence: CASRPGGTEAFF.